This T cell receptor (beta chain) was recorded in a study of T-cell memory formation after mild COVID-19. Study observations and caveats: Clones contracting across day 15 to 85 had a balanced CD4/CD8 profile; later expanding clones leaned CD4+. Second-wave clones that peaked on day 37 lacked confirmed SARS-CoV-2 specificity.

The V and J ends lost 0 bases and 2 bases respectively, with 11 bases between them. Germline V gene data show CDR1 as LGHNA and CDR2 as YSLEER. The CDR3 contains 15 residues. In its sample, this clonotype was seen a few times. Its antigen is unknown. The 5'RACE method, run with constant-segment primers, produced TCR alpha and TCR beta cDNA libraries (carrying sample barcodes and UMIs). TCRdb reanalysed the 5' RACE reads using MiXCR and keeps one entry per CDR3 protein. The sample yields just under 550,000 distinct CDR3 sequences, roughly 22% seen once. The sequence derives from an adult woman who had mild COVID-19 (a few samples of this study predate the infection). Cell type and time point are not known. Sequencing was performed on PBMCs or a T cell subset sorted from them (not recorded which). The rearrangement uses TRBV4-3 and TRBJ2-7; D possibly matches TRBD1 or TRBD2 (5 bases each). The chain's CDR3 is CASSQEWDATYEQYF. CDR3 nucleotide sequence: TGCGCCAGCAGCCAAGAATGGGACGCAACCTACGAGCAGTACTTC.